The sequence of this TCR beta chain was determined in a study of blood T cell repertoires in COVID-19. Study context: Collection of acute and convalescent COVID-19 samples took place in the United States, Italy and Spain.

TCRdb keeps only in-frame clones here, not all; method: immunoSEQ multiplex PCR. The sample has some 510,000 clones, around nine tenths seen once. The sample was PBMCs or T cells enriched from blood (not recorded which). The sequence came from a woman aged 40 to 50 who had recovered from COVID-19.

The CDR3 protein is CASSRGNLYNSPLHF. CDR3 coding DNA: TGTGCCAGTAGTCGCGGGAATTTATATAATTCACCCCTCCACTTT. This sequence joins TRBV19 and TRBJ1-6, with D unresolved. Per germline, CDR1 LNHDA and CDR2 SQIVND (reference sequence). Between the trimmed V and J ends, which lost 5 bases and 4 bases, there was a span of 12 bases. The CDR3 consists of 15 residues.